Below are 5 T cell receptor beta chains sequenced from a single sample in a study of low-dose radiotherapy and immunotherapy resistance in tumors. TRAV- and TRBV-specific primers were used for first-strand cDNA, which covered alpha and beta chains. A constant-region primer paired with the V-primer adapter amplified TCRs over about 19 PCR cycles. TCRdb re-derived calls from the reads in MiXCR, one entry per CDR3 protein. The top ten hold roughly 1.4% of the sample, which has 65,000 to 95,000 distinct CDR3 sequences, 15% to 20% seen once. Stated time point: after trial treatment. Treatment noted: LDRT plus nivolumab, ipilimumab, low-dose cyclophosphamide and aspirin (RACIN trial). The sample in question was PBMCs, obtained after low-dose radiotherapy plus immunotherapy. The receptors stem from a male donor with prostate cancer.

About this clonotype: The likely explanation is a read error, given a far larger clone one base away. The V and J genes are TRBV6-5 and TRBJ2-5; maybe TRBD1 (7 bases). Germline CDR1 is MNHEY and CDR2 is SVGAGI. The CDR3 covers 13 residues. Trimming took off 6 bases at V and 11 bases at J, with 19 bases between the two ends. CDR3 loop: CASRRTGGDEQYF. The CDR3 bases are TGTGCCAGCAGGCGGACAGGCGGGGATGAGCAGTACTTC.

This clonotype was observed a handful of times. The V and J genes are TRBV3-1 and TRBJ2-1; 13 nucleotides align to TRBD2. The V gene end was trimmed by 5 bases and the J gene end by 6 bases; junction bases not matched to a gene: 10. Germline assignment: CDR1 LGHDT and CDR2 YNNKEL (reference sequence). This CDR3 is 17 amino acids long. In DNA, the CDR3 is TGTGCCAGCAGCGTGAGGACTAGCGGGAGAGGCCCCAATGAGCAGTTCTTC. Protein sequence: CASSVRTSGRGPNEQFF.

The sample holds many counts of this clonotype. The chain carries TRBV3-1 and TRBJ2-5; TRBD2 matches 10 bases. This CDR3 is 15 amino acids long. Losses at the gene ends were 3 bases for V and 5 bases for J; bases not matched to a gene: 6. CDR1 and CDR2 from the germline V gene are LGHDT and YNNKEL (reference sequence). The CDR3, as DNA: TGTGCCAGCAGCCATCTAGCGGGGGAGAAGGAGACCCAGTACTTC. The encoded protein is CASSHLAGEKETQYF.

The V gene is TRBV13, the J gene TRBJ2-7, with D perhaps TRBD2 (5 bases). Trimming shortened V by 5 bases and J by 3 bases, and 20 bases separated the two germline ends. Germline V lookup: CDR1 PRHDT, CDR2 FYEKMQ (reference sequence). This CDR3 is built from 16 residues. The CDR3 sequence: CASSRAQTTPFYEQYF. CDR3 nucleotides: TGTGCCAGCAGCAGAGCCCAGACTACCCCCTTCTACGAGCAGTACTTC.

The chain carries TRBV5-4 and TRBJ2-2; the D gene is possibly TRBD1 (6 bases). The CDR3 spans 14 residues. Trimming removed 6 bases from V and 1 base from J, with 10 bases in between. The germline gives CDR1 SGHNT, CDR2 YYREEE (reference sequence). CDR3 in DNA: TGTGCCAGCACCGAAGGGGGGAACACCGGGGAGCTGTTTTTT. Translation: CASTEGGNTGELFF.